A selection of T cell receptor beta chains follows, all from one sample in a study of blood T cell repertoires in COVID-19. Sequencing was performed with immunoSEQ multiplex PCR; in TCRdb, only in-frame clones are kept and a portion is missing. The top ten hold roughly 3.6% of the sample, which has about 55,000 clones, approximately 90% seen once. The source material was peripheral blood. The receptor source for this set is a man aged 35-49 years with COVID-19, enrolled during active disease. CDR3s include the opening cysteine and the closing phenylalanine or tryptophan. The order of the fields is V gene, clone size, J gene, D gene, CDR3 DNA, CDR3 protein. The D gene is left open where the match is weak. The size entry is marked missing in some rows and otherwise reads once, few, many or a size class.

v_call: TRBV5-4; clone_size: NA; j_call: TRBJ1-4; d_call: TRBD1; cdr3_nt: TGTGCCAGCAGCAATACAGGGGGCGCGGTTAATGAAAAACTGTTTTTT; cdr3_aa: CASSNTGGAVNEKLFF
v_call: TRBV3-1/TRBV3-2; clone_size: NA; j_call: TRBJ1-2; d_call: NA; cdr3_nt: TGTGCCAGCAGCCCGGACAGAAACTATGGCTACACCTTC; cdr3_aa: CASSPDRNYGYTF
v_call: TRBV5-6; clone_size: NA; j_call: TRBJ2-5; d_call: NA; cdr3_nt: TGTGCCAGCAGCGGCCGGACAGACCAAGAGACCCAGTACTTC; cdr3_aa: CASSGRTDQETQYF
v_call: TRBV6-5; clone_size: once; j_call: TRBJ1-2; d_call: NA; cdr3_nt: TGTGCCAGCACCCGAGAAGGGGAATATGGCTACACCTTC; cdr3_aa: CASTREGEYGYTF
v_call: TRBV25-1; clone_size: NA; j_call: TRBJ2-1; d_call: TRBD2; cdr3_nt: TGTGCCAGCAGTGCGGTAGCGGGAGGGTGGGCTAATGAGCAGTTCTTC; cdr3_aa: CASSAVAGGWANEQFF
v_call: TRBV6-1; clone_size: once; j_call: TRBJ2-1; d_call: NA; cdr3_nt: TGTGCCAGCAGTGAGCGGGGCGGTGGCTACTACAATGAGCAGTTCTTC; cdr3_aa: CASSERGGGYYNEQFF
v_call: TRBV21-1; clone_size: NA; j_call: TRBJ1-2; d_call: NA; cdr3_nt: TGTGCCAGCAGCAAAGCGCGGCAGGGGGCTAATGGCTACACCTTC; cdr3_aa: CASSKARQGANGYTF
v_call: TRBV7-8; clone_size: NA; j_call: TRBJ2-2; d_call: NA; cdr3_nt: TGTGCCAGCAGCGATTGGGGGGAGAGGCTGACCGGGGAGCTGTTTTTT; cdr3_aa: CASSDWGERLTGELFF
v_call: TRBV6-1; clone_size: NA; j_call: TRBJ1-1; d_call: TRBD1; cdr3_nt: TGTGCCAGCAGTGAAAACAGGGGGAACACTGAAGCTTTCTTT; cdr3_aa: CASSENRGNTEAFF
v_call: TRBV28; clone_size: NA; j_call: TRBJ1-1; d_call: TRBD1; cdr3_nt: TGTGCCAGCAGCTACAGGGGAGGGAACACTGAAGCTTTCTTT; cdr3_aa: CASSYRGGNTEAFF
v_call: TRBV4-1; clone_size: NA; j_call: TRBJ1-5; d_call: TRBD1; cdr3_nt: TGCGCCAGCAGCCCCACGGACAGGGCACAGCCCCAGCATTTT; cdr3_aa: CASSPTDRAQPQHF
v_call: TRBV2; clone_size: NA; j_call: TRBJ2-1; d_call: NA; cdr3_nt: TGTGCCAGCAGCGGGCTACAGGGCCGCTCCTACAATGAGCAGTTCTTC; cdr3_aa: CASSGLQGRSYNEQFF
v_call: TRBV9; clone_size: NA; j_call: TRBJ2-3; d_call: TRBD2; cdr3_nt: TGTGCCAGCAGCGTTTTAGCGGGGGGGCCGTCAGATACGCAGTATTTT; cdr3_aa: CASSVLAGGPSDTQYF
v_call: TRBV5-1; clone_size: NA; j_call: TRBJ2-3; d_call: TRBD1; cdr3_nt: TGCGCCAGCAGCGTCGGACAGGGGGCTCCACCTAGCACAGATACGCAGTATTTT; cdr3_aa: CASSVGQGAPPSTDTQYF
v_call: TRBV7-7; clone_size: NA; j_call: TRBJ1-3; d_call: TRBD1; cdr3_nt: TGTGCTAGCAGCACCAGACAGGGCCCAGGAAACACCATATATTTT; cdr3_aa: CASSTRQGPGNTIYF
v_call: TRBV19; clone_size: NA; j_call: TRBJ2-2; d_call: TRBD2; cdr3_nt: TGTGCCAGTAGTAGCGGGGGGTCCCTTACCGGGGAGCTGTTTTTT; cdr3_aa: CASSSGGSLTGELFF
v_call: TRBV27; clone_size: NA; j_call: TRBJ1-3; d_call: TRBD1; cdr3_nt: TGTGCCAGCAGTTCAGGGGGGATCTCTGGAAACACCATATATTTT; cdr3_aa: CASSSGGISGNTIYF
v_call: TRBV18; clone_size: NA; j_call: TRBJ2-7; d_call: TRBD1; cdr3_nt: TGTGCCAGCTCGCCTCCGGGACAGGGGTCCTACGAGCAGTACTTC; cdr3_aa: CASSPPGQGSYEQYF
v_call: TRBV14; clone_size: NA; j_call: TRBJ2-1; d_call: NA; cdr3_nt: TGTGCCAGCAGCCTAACTAAGGGGTTGGGTTCGGATGAGCAGTTCTTC; cdr3_aa: CASSLTKGLGSDEQFF
v_call: TRBV19; clone_size: NA; j_call: TRBJ2-7; d_call: TRBD2; cdr3_nt: TGTGCCAGTGGGCTAGCGGGGGGCGAGCAGTACTTC; cdr3_aa: CASGLAGGEQYF
v_call: TRBV6-1; clone_size: once; j_call: TRBJ2-5; d_call: TRBD2; cdr3_nt: TGTGCCAGCAGTGAAAGAGCGGGGGGGCCCCAAGAGACCCAGTACTTC; cdr3_aa: CASSERAGGPQETQYF
v_call: TRBV6-6; clone_size: NA; j_call: TRBJ1-1; d_call: NA; cdr3_nt: TGTGCCAGCAGTTACTCGAAACGGGGGGGGAGTGGTGAAGCTTTCTTT; cdr3_aa: CASSYSKRGGSGEAFF
v_call: TRBV5-1; clone_size: NA; j_call: TRBJ2-3; d_call: NA; cdr3_nt: TGCGCCAGCAGCTTGGGACGGGGTTCCACAGATACGCAGTATTTT; cdr3_aa: CASSLGRGSTDTQYF
v_call: TRBV7-3; clone_size: NA; j_call: TRBJ2-3; d_call: TRBD2; cdr3_nt: TGTGCCAGCAGCCAGCTAGCGGGAGGGACAGATACGCAGTATTTT; cdr3_aa: CASSQLAGGTDTQYF
v_call: TRBV21-1; clone_size: NA; j_call: TRBJ1-1; d_call: NA; cdr3_nt: TGTGCCAGCAGAAGCGCTTTCTTTAGAGGCACTGAAGCTTTCTTT; cdr3_aa: CASRSAFFRGTEAFF
v_call: TRBV6-1; clone_size: NA; j_call: TRBJ2-2; d_call: TRBD2; cdr3_nt: TGTGCCAGCAGTGAAGTCGGGGGGTGGGACACCGGGGAGCTGTTTTTT; cdr3_aa: CASSEVGGWDTGELFF
v_call: TRBV10-3; clone_size: NA; j_call: TRBJ2-7; d_call: TRBD2; cdr3_nt: TGTGCCGTGGGGACTAGCGGGGCCTACGAGCAGTACTTC; cdr3_aa: CAVGTSGAYEQYF
v_call: TRBV2; clone_size: NA; j_call: TRBJ1-5; d_call: NA; cdr3_nt: TGTGCCAGCAGCGGACAGTCCTATCAGCCCCAGCATTTT; cdr3_aa: CASSGQSYQPQHF
v_call: TRBV5-1; clone_size: NA; j_call: TRBJ2-7; d_call: TRBD1; cdr3_nt: TGCGCCAGCAGCTGGGACGACAGGGTGAGCTCCTACGAGCAGTACTTC; cdr3_aa: CASSWDDRVSSYEQYF